The T cell receptor (beta chain) under discussion was sequenced for a study of blood T cell repertoires in COVID-19. Germline-derived CDR1 and CDR2 are SNHLY and FYNNEI. The junction had 7 bases not matched to a gene; V was cut back by 6 bases and J by 9 bases. The CDR3 sequence is 13 residues long. Sequencing used immunoSEQ multiplex PCR; TCRdb keeps in-frame clones, though not all of them. The sample holds 100,000 or so clones, approximately 80% seen once. Sequencing input: peripheral blood. The chain employs TRBV2 and TRBJ1-5; 8 positions match TRBD1. This clonotype was sampled from a woman between 70 and 85 years old with acute or convalescent COVID-19. The CDR3, as DNA: TGTGCCAGCAGGAAAGGACAGGGAGGGCCCCAGCATTTT. Protein: CASRKGQGGPQHF.